These 17 T cell receptor beta chains originate from one sample sequenced in a study of T-cell memory formation after mild COVID-19. Each CDR3 protein gets one entry after TCRdb re-called the 5' RACE reads with MiXCR. The data hold hundreds of thousands of distinct CDR3 sequences, with around 27% observed a single time. The sequencing sample was made of PBMCs or a T cell subset sorted from them (not recorded which). These receptors were collected from an adult woman who had mild COVID-19 (a few samples of this study predate the infection). Cell type and time point are not known.

The CDR3 here is CASSTRTAMNTEAFF. The CDR3, as DNA: TGTGCCAGCAGCACCCGGACAGCCATGAACACTGAAGCTTTCTTT. The chain has TRBV7-6 and TRBJ1-1, with a weak D call TRBD1 (6 bases). V lost 5 bases and J lost 0, with 13 bases in between. This CDR3 comprises 15 residues. Germline CDR1 reads SGHVS; CDR2 reads FNYEAQ.

This chain joins TRBV12-3 or TRBV12-4 and TRBJ2-4; D tentatively fits TRBD1 or TRBD2 (5 bases each). The CDR3 has 13 residues. V was shortened by 1 base and J by 9 bases, with 10 bases between the two germline ends. CDR3 nucleotide sequence: TGTGCCAGCAGTTTAGGAGGGGCGGGCATTCAGTACTTC. The encoded protein is CASSLGGAGIQYF.

The V call is TRBV6-5, the J call TRBJ2-1; 9 positions agree with TRBD2. Germline CDR1 reads MNHEY; CDR2 reads SVGAGI. With V trimmed by 4 bases and J by 9 bases, 10 bases remained unmatched. The CDR3 has 15 amino acids. CDR3 sequence reads: CASSSPRGGLIEQFF. The CDR3 DNA follows: TGTGCCAGCAGTTCCCCGCGGGGGGGCCTAATTGAGCAGTTCTTC.

J is TRBJ2-3 and V is TRBV29-1, with 10 bases identical to TRBD2. The CDR3 sequence is 15 residues long. Trimming at V came to 7 bases and at J to 6 bases, leaving 13 bases not matched to a gene. CDR1 SQVTM and CDR2 ANQGSEA come from the germline V gene. CDR3 bases: TGCAGCGCCATCCTTGGGGCTAGCGGGGGTGATACGCAGTATTTT. Its protein product is CSAILGASGGDTQYF.

The J gene is TRBJ2-1, the V gene TRBV7-8; a weak D match, TRBD2 (5 bases). Germline V lookup: CDR1 SGHVS, CDR2 FQNEAQ. Trimming shortened V by 8 bases and J by 0 bases, and 11 bases separated the two germline ends. The CDR3 length is 14 residues. The CDR3 DNA follows: TGTGCCAGCGGCGAGGGATTCTCCTACAATGAGCAGTTCTTC. Translated, it gives CASGEGFSYNEQFF.

This clonotype showed up just a few times. This chain uses TRBV7-2 with TRBJ1-2, with TRBD1 matching 9 bases. V trimming: 3 bases; J trimming: 4 bases; junction bases outside the gene matches: 3. Per germline, CDR1 SGHTA and CDR2 FQGNSA. CDR3 length: 14 amino acids. CDR3: CASSFTGGSYGYTF. In DNA form, the CDR3 reads TGTGCCAGCAGCTTTACAGGGGGCTCCTATGGCTACACCTTC. Full variable domain (remainder filled in from reference TRBV7-2 and TRBJ1-2): GAGVSQSPSNKVTEKGKDVELRCDPISGHTALYWYRQSLGQGLEFLIYFQGNSAPDKSGLPSDRFSAERTGGSVSTLTIQRTQQEDSAVYLCASSFTGGSYGYTFGSGTRLTVV.

There are many counts of this clonotype. The chain carries TRBV4-3 and TRBJ2-3; D is unclear. V lost 0 bases and J 3 bases, leaving 16 bases between the germline ends. Germline CDR1 reads LGHNA; CDR2 reads YSLEER. The CDR3 spans 17 residues. This chain's CDR3 is CASSQEGDFGRTDTQYF. The DNA for the CDR3 is TGCGCCAGCAGCCAAGAAGGAGACTTTGGCAGAACAGATACGCAGTATTTT.

The V and J genes are TRBV30 and TRBJ1-3; D may be TRBD1 (6 bases). This CDR3 contains 17 residues. V was trimmed by 0 bases and J by 0 bases, leaving 15 bases between them. Germline-derived CDR1 and CDR2 are GTSNPN and SVGIG (reference sequence). CDR3 amino acids: CAWSVRTASVSGNTIYF. In DNA form, the CDR3 reads TGTGCCTGGAGTGTAAGGACAGCCAGTGTCTCTGGAAACACCATATATTTT.

The CDR3 nucleotides read TGTGCCAGCAGTTCGGGGGCAGCACCGGGGGCAGATACGCAGTATTTT. Its translation: CASSSGAAPGADTQYF. V gene TRBV12-3 or TRBV12-4 combines with J gene TRBJ2-3, with D tentatively TRBD1 or TRBD2 (6 bases each). This CDR3 comprises 16 residues. V was cut by 4 bases and J by 4 bases, with 18 bases left in between.

The chain uses TRBV21-1 and TRBJ2-5; TRBD2, the D gene given by the table, was not confirmed from the DNA. TRBV21-1 is labeled a pseudogene. The CDR3 has 13 residues. The CDR3 DNA follows: TGTGCCAGCAGTGAGGGACTAGCGGAGACCCAGTACTTC. Its translation: CASSEGLAETQYF.

This clonotype was counted between two and nine times. V is TRBV27 and J is TRBJ2-2; tentatively, D is TRBD1 or TRBD2 (7 bases each). Trimming took off 3 bases at V and 7 bases at J, with 12 bases between the two ends. The CDR3 consists of 14 residues. Germline loops: CDR1 MNHEY, CDR2 SMNVEV (reference sequence). CDR3 sequence (DNA): TGTGCCAGCAGTTTGCAGGGGGGGCGCGGGGAGCTGTTTTTT. As protein: CASSLQGGRGELFF.

The J gene is TRBJ2-3, the V gene TRBV6-6; 10 nucleotides align to TRBD1. The CDR3 is 15 amino acids. V dropped 6 bases and J dropped 3; count of bases not matched to a gene: 6. CDR1 is MNHNY and CDR2 is SVGAGI in the germline V gene (reference sequence). CDR3 bases: TGTGCCAGCAGCAACCGACAGGGGGCTACAGATACGCAGTATTTT. It is translated as CASSNRQGATDTQYF.

In DNA, the CDR3 is TGCGCCAGCAGTCAAGGAGCCGTCTACGAGCAGTACTTC. Encoded protein: CASSQGAVYEQYF. The rearrangement uses TRBV23-1 and TRBJ2-7; D is undetermined. TRBV23-1 is sorted into the ORF group, with uncertain function. V was cut by 2 bases and J by 3 bases, with 8 bases left in between. The CDR3 has 13 residues.

V and J are TRBV6-5 and TRBJ2-1, with D possibly called TRBD1 or TRBD2 (5 bases each). The length of the CDR3 is 12 residues. From germline, CDR1 is MNHEY and CDR2 SVGAGI. The germline V and J ends were trimmed by 8 bases and 7 bases, with 12 bases remaining between them. The CDR3 protein is CASGGTRNEQFF. In nucleotides, the CDR3 is TGTGCCAGCGGGGGAACCCGTAATGAGCAGTTCTTC.

This clonotype showed up just a few times. The chain is built from TRBV7-8 and TRBJ1-2; D might be TRBD1 (5 bases). V was shortened by 4 bases and J by 8 bases, with 17 bases between the two germline ends. The CDR3 spans 14 residues. Germline V gene data show CDR1 as SGHVS and CDR2 as FQNEAQ. The CDR3 nucleotides read TGTGCCAGCAGCTCCTCCCAGGGTCTGGGCGGCTACACCTTC. Its protein is CASSSSQGLGGYTF.

There are a few counts of this clonotype. V gene TRBV12-5 combines with J gene TRBJ2-3, with no clear D. Trimming removed 6 bases from V and 6 bases from J, with 10 bases in between. The CDR3 sequence is 12 residues long. CDR1 and CDR2 (germline): LGHNT, FRNRAP. The CDR3 is CASGTPGDTQYF. The CDR3 bases are TGTGCTAGTGGCACCCCCGGCGATACGCAGTATTTT.

V usage is TRBV24-1 and J usage is TRBJ1-5; D is possibly TRBD1 (6 bases). Looked up from germline, CDR1 is KGHDR and CDR2 is SFDVKD. Trimming left V 3 bases short and J 6 bases short, with 14 bases between. The CDR3 has 15 residues. The CDR3 spells CATSDPRQVSQPQHF. The CDR3 DNA follows: TGTGCCACCAGTGATCCCCGACAGGTCAGTCAGCCCCAGCATTTT.